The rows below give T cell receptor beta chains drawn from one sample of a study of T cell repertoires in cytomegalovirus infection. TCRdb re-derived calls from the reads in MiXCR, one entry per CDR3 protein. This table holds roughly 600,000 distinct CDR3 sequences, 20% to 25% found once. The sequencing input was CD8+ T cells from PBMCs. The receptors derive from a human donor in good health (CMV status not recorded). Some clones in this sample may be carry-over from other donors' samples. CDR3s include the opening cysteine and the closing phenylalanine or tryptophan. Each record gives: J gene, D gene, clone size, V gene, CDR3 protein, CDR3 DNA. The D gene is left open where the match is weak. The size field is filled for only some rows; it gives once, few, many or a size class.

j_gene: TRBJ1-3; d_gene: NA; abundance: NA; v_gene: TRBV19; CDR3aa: CASSDGFGAGNTIYF; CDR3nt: TGTGCCAGTAGTGACGGGTTCGGAGCTGGAAACACCATATATTTT
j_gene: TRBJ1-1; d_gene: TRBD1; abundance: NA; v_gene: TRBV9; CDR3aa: CASSEGTATEAFF; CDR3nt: TGTGCCAGCAGTGAAGGGACAGCCACTGAAGCTTTCTTT
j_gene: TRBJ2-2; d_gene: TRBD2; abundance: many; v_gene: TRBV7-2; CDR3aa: CASSITSGGTGELFF; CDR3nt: TGTGCCAGCAGCATTACTAGCGGGGGCACCGGGGAGCTGTTTTTT
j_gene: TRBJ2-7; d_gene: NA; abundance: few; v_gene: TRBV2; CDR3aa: CASRTDPGTASYEQYF; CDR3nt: TGTGCCAGCCGAACAGATCCTGGGACTGCTTCCTACGAGCAGTACTTC
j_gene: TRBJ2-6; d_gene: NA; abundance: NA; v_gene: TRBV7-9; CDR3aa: CASSRRVSGANVLTF; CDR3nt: TGTGCCAGCAGCCGACGGGTCTCCGGGGCCAACGTCCTGACTTTC
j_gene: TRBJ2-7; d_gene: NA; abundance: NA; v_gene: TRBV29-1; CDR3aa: CSVGDGPYEQYF; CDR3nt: TGCAGCGTTGGTGACGGCCCCTACGAGCAGTACTTC
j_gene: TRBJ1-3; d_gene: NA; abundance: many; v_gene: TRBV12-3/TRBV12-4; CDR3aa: CASSLEGDSGNTIYF; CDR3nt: TGTGCCAGCAGTTTAGAAGGAGATTCTGGAAACACCATATATTTT
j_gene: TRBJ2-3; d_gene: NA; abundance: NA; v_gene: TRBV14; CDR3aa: CASSQNYRDTQYF; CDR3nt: TGTGCCAGCAGCCAGAACTACAGGGATACGCAGTATTTT
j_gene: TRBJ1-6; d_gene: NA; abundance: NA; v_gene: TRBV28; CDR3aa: CASSPRWDNSPLHF; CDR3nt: TGTGCCAGCAGTCCCCGTTGGGACAATTCACCCCTCCACTTT
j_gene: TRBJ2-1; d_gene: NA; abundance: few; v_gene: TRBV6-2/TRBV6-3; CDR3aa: CASRIGGANEQFF; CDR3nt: TGTGCCAGCAGGATCGGGGGAGCGAATGAGCAGTTCTTC
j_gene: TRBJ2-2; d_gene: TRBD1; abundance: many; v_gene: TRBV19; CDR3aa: CASSRIRDRVAGELFF; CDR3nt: TGTGCCAGTAGCCGAATCCGGGACAGGGTGGCCGGGGAGCTGTTTTTT
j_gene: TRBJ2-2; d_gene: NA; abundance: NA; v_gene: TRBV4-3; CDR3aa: CASSQVANTGELFF; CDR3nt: TGCGCCAGCAGCCAAGTGGCGAACACCGGGGAGCTGTTTTTT
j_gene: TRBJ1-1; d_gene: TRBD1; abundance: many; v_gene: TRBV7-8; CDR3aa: CASSFVGQGITEAFF; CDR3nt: TGTGCCAGCAGCTTTGTGGGACAGGGAATCACTGAAGCTTTCTTT
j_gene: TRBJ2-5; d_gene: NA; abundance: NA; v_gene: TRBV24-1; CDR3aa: CATPIGYQETQYF; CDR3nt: TGTGCCACCCCCATCGGGTACCAAGAGACCCAGTACTTC
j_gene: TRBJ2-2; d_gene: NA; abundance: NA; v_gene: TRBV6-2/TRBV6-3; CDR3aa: CASSYTPSNTGELFF; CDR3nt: TGTGCCAGCAGTTACACCCCATCGAACACCGGGGAGCTGTTTTTT
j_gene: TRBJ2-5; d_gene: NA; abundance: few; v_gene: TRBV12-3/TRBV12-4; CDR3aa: CASSTPQDQETQYF; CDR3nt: TGTGCCAGCAGTACTCCCCAGGATCAAGAGACCCAGTACTTC
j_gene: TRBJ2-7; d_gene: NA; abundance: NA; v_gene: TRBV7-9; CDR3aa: CASSSGPAEYF; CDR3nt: TGTGCCAGCAGCTCGGGACCTGCGGAGTACTTC
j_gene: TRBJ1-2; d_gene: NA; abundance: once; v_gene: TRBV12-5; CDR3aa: CASGTGDFYGYTF; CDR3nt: TGTGCTAGTGGGACTGGGGATTTCTATGGCTACACCTTC
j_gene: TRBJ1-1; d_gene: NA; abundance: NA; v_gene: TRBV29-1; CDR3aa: CSVLSAWMNTEAFF; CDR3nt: TGCAGCGTTCTTTCAGCTTGGATGAACACTGAAGCTTTCTTT
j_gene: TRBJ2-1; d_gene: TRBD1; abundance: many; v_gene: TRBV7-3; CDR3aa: CASSFRDRGRGEQFF; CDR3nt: TGTGCCAGCAGCTTCCGGGACAGGGGGCGCGGTGAGCAGTTCTTC
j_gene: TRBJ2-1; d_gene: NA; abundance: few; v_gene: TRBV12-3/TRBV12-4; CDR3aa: CASSLAYRKGDEQFF; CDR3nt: TGTGCCAGCAGTTTGGCGTACAGGAAAGGCGATGAGCAGTTCTTC
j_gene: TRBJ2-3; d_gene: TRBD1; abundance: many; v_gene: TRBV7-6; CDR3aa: CASSSPDREADTQYF; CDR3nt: TGTGCCAGCAGCTCCCCGGACAGGGAGGCAGATACGCAGTATTTT
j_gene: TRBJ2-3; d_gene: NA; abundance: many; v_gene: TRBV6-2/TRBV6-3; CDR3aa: CASSETTSGDTQYF; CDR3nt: TGTGCCAGCAGCGAAACGACAAGCGGTGATACGCAGTATTTT
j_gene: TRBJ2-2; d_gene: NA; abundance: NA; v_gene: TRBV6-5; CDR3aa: CASSYSSQNTGELFF; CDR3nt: TGTGCCAGCAGTTACTCGAGCCAGAACACCGGGGAGCTGTTTTTT
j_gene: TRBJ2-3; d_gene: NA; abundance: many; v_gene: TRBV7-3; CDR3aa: CASSPQNQGLEEDTQYF; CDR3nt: TGTGCCAGCAGCCCCCAAAATCAGGGGTTGGAAGAAGATACGCAGTATTTT
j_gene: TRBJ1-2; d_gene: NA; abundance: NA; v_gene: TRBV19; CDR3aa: CASSTTVDGYTF; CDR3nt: TGTGCCAGTAGTACGACAGTCGATGGCTACACCTTC
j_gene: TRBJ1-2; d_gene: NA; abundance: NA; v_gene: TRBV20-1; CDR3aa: CSARLSQGNGYTF; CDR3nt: TGCAGTGCTAGACTATCTCAGGGAAACGGCTACACCTTC
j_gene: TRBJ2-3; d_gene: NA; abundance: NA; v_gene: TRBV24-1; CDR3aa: CATSDSTFTPGGYTDTQYF; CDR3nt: TGTGCCACCAGTGATTCCACCTTCACCCCGGGTGGATACACAGATACGCAGTATTTT
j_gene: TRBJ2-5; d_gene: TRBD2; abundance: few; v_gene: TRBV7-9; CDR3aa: CASSLGASGEETQYF; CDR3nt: TGTGCCAGCAGCTTAGGCGCAAGCGGGGAAGAGACCCAGTACTTC
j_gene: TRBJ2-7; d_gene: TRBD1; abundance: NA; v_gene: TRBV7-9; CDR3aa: CASSFPTGGREQYF; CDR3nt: TGTGCCAGCAGCTTTCCGACAGGGGGCCGCGAGCAGTACTTC
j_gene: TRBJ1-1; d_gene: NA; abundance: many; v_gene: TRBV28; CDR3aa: CASSFGSMGAEMNTEAFF; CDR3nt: TGTGCCAGCAGTTTTGGGAGCATGGGGGCCGAAATGAACACTGAAGCTTTCTTT
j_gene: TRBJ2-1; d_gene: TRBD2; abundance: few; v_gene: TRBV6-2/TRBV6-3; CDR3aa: CASSYRTSGYNEQFF; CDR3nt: TGTGCCAGCAGTTACCGGACTAGCGGTTACAATGAGCAGTTCTTC
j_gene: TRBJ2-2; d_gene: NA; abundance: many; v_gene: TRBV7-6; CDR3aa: CASSLGQMMNTGELFF; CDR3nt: TGTGCCAGCAGCTTAGGACAGATGATGAACACCGGGGAGCTGTTTTTT
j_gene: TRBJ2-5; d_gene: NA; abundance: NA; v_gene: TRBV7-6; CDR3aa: CASSSTPGTPGETQYF; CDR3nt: TGTGCCAGCAGCTCAACTCCCGGGACGCCAGGGGAGACCCAGTACTTC
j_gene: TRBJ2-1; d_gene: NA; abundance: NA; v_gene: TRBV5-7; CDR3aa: CASSLRGFDNEQFF; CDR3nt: TGTGCCAGCAGCTTGCGGGGGTTTGACAATGAGCAGTTCTTC
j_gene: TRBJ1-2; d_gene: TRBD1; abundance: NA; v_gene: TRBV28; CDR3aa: CASNLGTGGDKVDYGYTF; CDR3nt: TGTGCCAGCAATCTAGGGACAGGGGGCGATAAAGTTGACTATGGCTACACCTTC
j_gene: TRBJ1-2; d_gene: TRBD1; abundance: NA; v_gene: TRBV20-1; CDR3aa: CSARVWTGPFYGYTF; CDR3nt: TGCAGTGCTAGAGTATGGACAGGTCCGTTCTATGGCTACACCTTC